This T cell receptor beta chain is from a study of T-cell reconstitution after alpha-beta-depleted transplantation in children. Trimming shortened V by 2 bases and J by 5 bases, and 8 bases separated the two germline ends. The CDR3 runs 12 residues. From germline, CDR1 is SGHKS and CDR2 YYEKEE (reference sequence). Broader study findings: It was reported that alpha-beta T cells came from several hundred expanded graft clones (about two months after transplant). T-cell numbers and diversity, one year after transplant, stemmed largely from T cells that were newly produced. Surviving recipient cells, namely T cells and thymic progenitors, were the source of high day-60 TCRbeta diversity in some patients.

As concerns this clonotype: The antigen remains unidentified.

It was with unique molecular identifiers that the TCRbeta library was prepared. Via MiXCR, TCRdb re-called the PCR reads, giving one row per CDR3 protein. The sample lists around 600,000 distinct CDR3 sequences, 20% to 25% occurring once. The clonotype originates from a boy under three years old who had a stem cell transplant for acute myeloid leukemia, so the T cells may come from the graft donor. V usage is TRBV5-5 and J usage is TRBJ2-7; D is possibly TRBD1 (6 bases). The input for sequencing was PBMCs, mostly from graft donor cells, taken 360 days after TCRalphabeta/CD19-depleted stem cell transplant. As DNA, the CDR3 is TGTGCCAGCAGCTTTACAGGGCACGAGCAGTACGTC. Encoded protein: CASSFTGHEQYV.